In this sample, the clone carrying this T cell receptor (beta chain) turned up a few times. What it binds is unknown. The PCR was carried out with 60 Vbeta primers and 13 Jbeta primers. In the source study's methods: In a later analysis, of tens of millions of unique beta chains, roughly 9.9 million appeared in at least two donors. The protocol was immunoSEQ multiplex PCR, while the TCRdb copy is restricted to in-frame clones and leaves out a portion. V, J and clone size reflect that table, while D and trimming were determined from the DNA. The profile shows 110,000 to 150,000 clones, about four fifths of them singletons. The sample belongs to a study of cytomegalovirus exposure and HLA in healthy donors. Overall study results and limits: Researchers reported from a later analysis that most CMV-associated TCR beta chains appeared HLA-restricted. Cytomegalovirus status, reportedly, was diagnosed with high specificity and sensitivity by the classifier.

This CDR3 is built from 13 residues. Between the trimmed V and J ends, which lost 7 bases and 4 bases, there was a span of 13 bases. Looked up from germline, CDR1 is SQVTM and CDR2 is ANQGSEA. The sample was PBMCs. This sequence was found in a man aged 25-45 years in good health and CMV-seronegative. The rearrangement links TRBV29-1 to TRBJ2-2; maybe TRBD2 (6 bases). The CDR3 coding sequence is TGCAGCGCACGAGCGGGTCTCACCGGGGAGCTGTTTTTT. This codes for CSARAGLTGELFF.